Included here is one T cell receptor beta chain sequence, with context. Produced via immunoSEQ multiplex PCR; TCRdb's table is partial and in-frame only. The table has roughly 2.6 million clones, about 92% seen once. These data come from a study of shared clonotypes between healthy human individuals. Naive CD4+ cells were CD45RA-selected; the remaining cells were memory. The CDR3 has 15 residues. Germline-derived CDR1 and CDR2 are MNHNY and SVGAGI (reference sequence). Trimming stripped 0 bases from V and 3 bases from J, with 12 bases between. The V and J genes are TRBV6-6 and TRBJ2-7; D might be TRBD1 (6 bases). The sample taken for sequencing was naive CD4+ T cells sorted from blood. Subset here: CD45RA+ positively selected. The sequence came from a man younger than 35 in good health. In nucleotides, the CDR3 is TGTGCCAGCAGTTACTCCGGAGACAGGTTCTACGAGCAGTACTTC. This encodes CASSYSGDRFYEQYF.